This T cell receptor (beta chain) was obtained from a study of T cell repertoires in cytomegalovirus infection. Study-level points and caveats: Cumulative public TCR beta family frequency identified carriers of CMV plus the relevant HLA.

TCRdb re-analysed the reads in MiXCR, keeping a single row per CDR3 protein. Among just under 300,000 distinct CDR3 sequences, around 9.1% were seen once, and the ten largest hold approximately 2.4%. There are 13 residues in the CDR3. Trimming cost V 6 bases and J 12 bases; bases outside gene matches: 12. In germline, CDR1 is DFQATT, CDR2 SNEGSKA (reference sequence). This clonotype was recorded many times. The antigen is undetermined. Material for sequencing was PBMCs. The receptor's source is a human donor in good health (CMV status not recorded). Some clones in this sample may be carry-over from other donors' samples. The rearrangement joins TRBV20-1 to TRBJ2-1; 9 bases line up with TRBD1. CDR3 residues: CSANRDRVVGQFF. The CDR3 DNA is TGCAGTGCCAACCGGGACAGGGTGGTCGGGCAGTTCTTC.